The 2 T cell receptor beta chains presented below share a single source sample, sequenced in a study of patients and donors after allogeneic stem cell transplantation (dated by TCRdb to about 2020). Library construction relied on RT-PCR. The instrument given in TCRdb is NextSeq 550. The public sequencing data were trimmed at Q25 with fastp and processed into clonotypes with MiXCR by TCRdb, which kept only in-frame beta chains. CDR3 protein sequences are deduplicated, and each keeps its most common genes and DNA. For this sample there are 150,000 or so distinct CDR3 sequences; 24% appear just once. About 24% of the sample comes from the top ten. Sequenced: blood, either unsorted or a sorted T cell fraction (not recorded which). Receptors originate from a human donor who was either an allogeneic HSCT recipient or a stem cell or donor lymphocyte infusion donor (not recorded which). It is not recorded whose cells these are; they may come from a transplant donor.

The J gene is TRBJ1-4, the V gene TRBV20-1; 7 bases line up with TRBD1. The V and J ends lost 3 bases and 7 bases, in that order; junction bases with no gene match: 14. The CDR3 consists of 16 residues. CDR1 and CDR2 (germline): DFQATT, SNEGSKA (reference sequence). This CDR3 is CSASIDRAETVEKLFF. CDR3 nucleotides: TGCAGTGCTAGCATAGACAGGGCTGAAACAGTTGAAAAACTGTTTTTT.

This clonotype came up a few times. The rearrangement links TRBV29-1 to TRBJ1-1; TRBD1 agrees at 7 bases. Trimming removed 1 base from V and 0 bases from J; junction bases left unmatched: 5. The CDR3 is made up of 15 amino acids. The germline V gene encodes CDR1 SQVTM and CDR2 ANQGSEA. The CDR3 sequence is CSVEGGQLLNTEAFF. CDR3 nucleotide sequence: TGCAGCGTTGAAGGGGGACAGCTTCTGAACACTGAAGCTTTCTTT.